A selection of T cell receptor beta chains follows, all from one sample in a study of cytomegalovirus exposure and HLA in healthy donors. Profiling relied on immunoSEQ multiplex PCR, and the TCRdb table lists in-frame clones only, not all of them. The data contain some 140,000 clones, approximately 86% of them singletons. Material: PBMCs. The receptors come from a human donor in good health. The CDR3 runs from the conserved cysteine through the conserved F or W. The order of the fields is V gene, J gene, clone size, CDR3 protein. Clone size is shown for a subset of rows, as once, few, many or a class of expanded clone.

>TRBV7-2|TRBJ2-7|.
CASSLAPGYSYEQYF
>TRBV27|TRBJ1-2|.
CASSLTGQVGYTF
>TRBV27|TRBJ2-7|.
CASSSPRDEQYF
>TRBV6-5|TRBJ1-1|.
CASRIGFGTVEAFF
>TRBV7-6|TRBJ2-2|.
CASSYASGTNTGELFF
>TRBV5-5|TRBJ2-7|.
CASSRRQGSYEQYF
>TRBV18|TRBJ1-1|.
CASSPQSGGNTEAFF
>TRBV18|TRBJ1-6|once
CASSPLGSSYNSPLHF
>TRBV10-3|TRBJ2-3|.
CAISRAGDTDTQYF
>TRBV5-6|TRBJ1-5|once
CASSLGGRDQPQHF
>TRBV2|TRBJ2-2|.
CASSGVRNTGELFF
>TRBV19|TRBJ2-7|few
CASSKWGPSYEQYF
>TRBV5-6|TRBJ2-1|.
CASSWGGGSYNEQFF
>TRBV28|TRBJ2-1|once
CASSLGGGSSSYNEQFF
>TRBV7-9|TRBJ2-5|.
CASSFSGEETQYF
>TRBV18|TRBJ1-1|.
CASSSWTANTEAFF
>TRBV2|TRBJ1-4|.
CASRPDGTGSVKLFF
>TRBV7-6|TRBJ2-7|.
CASSLGEDNEQYF
>TRBV15|TRBJ1-5|.
CATSRGSGGLGQPQHF
>TRBV10-3|TRBJ1-1|.
CAISATGANTEAFF
>TRBV7-8|TRBJ1-5|.
CASSLAGGQGSQPQHF
>TRBV7-6|TRBJ2-1|.
CASSRAGTSYYNEQFF
>TRBV6-5|TRBJ1-1|.
CASSYRGGVATEAFF
>TRBV7-3|TRBJ2-2|.
CASSALAGWDTGELFF
>TRBV2|TRBJ2-1|once
CASIRDNPRDEQFF